These 9 T cell receptor beta chains share one sample of origin, sequenced in a study of CD8+CD57+ T cells in acquired aplastic anemia. According to the study, genomic DNA was the template for TCR beta VDJ and CDR3 profiling. TCRdb itself ran the reads through MiXCR, one entry per CDR3 protein. This table has approximately 170,000 distinct CDR3 sequences, around 59% appearing once. Sequencing was done on a sample of sorted CD4+, CD8+, or CD8+CD57+ T cells (not recorded which) from PBMCs. The receptors originated from a human donor in good health, serving as a control.

This rearrangement joins TRBV7-2 to TRBJ2-7, with D hard to call. The germline CDR1 and CDR2 sequences are SGHTA and FQGNSA. The length of the CDR3 is 12 residues. V lost 6 bases to trimming and J lost 4 bases, with 10 bases between them. The CDR3 reads CASSFSQYEQYF. CDR3 bases: TGTGCCAGCAGTTTTAGCCAGTACGAGCAGTACTTC. Full variable domain (rest looked up from reference TRBV7-2 and TRBJ2-7): GAGVSQSPSNKVTEKGKDVELRCDPISGHTALYWYRQSLGQGLEFLIYFQGNSAPDKSGLPSDRFSAERTGGSVSTLTIQRTQQEDSAVYLCASSFSQYEQYFGPGTRLTVT.

This chain uses TRBV9 with TRBJ1-6, with D maybe TRBD1 (5 bases). Trimming pared 3 bases from V and 15 bases from J, leaving 13 bases between. The CDR3 totals 12 residues. Germline-derived CDR1 and CDR2 are SGDLS and YYNGEE. Written as DNA, the CDR3 is TGTGCCAGCAGCGGCGGGACCCAAATCCTCCACTTT. This encodes CASSGGTQILHF.

This sequence joins TRBV18 and TRBJ2-5, with 7 bases identical to TRBD1. V shed 3 bases, J shed 2 bases, and the junction held 9 bases outside the gene matches. This CDR3 is 16 amino acids long. CDR1 and CDR2 from the germline V gene are KGHSH and LQKENI. The CDR3 DNA sequence: TGTGCCAGCTCACCGTCTCCCCGACAGGGACAAGAGACCCAGTACTTC. It yields the protein CASSPSPRQGQETQYF.

Regarding this clonotype: The CDR3 ends on some other residue instead of the conserved phenylalanine or tryptophan, so this is likely a read error. The limits of the CDR3 on the DNA are not certain, so only TCRdb's listed CDR3 is given. V and J are TRBV20-1 and TRBJ2-7. Germline CDR1 reads DFQATT; CDR2 reads SNEGSKA (reference sequence). The CDR3 is 13 residues long, ends included. The CDR3 loop is CSARDRGAPTSST.

As regards this clonotype: A much larger clone differs by one base, so this may be a read error. J is TRBJ1-5 and V is TRBV7-2, with TRBD1 identical over 7 bases. The CDR3 has 22 amino acids. Germline V gene data show CDR1 as SGHTA and CDR2 as FQGNSA. The CDR3 coding sequence is TGTGCCAGCAGCTTAGCGACTTTGTTTAACCGGGACAGCCCAAATAGCAATCAGCCCCGGCATTTT. The encoded protein is CASSLATLFNRDSPNSNQPRHF.

This clonotype was observed at least ten times. The chain carries TRBV19 and TRBJ1-3, with 8 bases matching TRBD1. The CDR3 length is 15 residues. J was trimmed by 4 bases and V by 6 bases; bases with no gene match: 8. Germline V CDR1 and CDR2: LNHDA, SQIVND (reference sequence). Written as DNA, the CDR3 is TGTGCCAGTAGCCCGGACAGGGCCGGAGGAAACACCATATATTTT. As protein: CASSPDRAGGNTIYF.

This clonotype has at least ten counts. The chain carries TRBV24-1 and TRBJ2-3, with TRBD1 as a possible D gene (5 bases). Per germline, CDR1 KGHDR and CDR2 SFDVKD. CDR3 length: 14 amino acids. V gave up 4 bases and J gave up 4 bases, with 11 bases separating them. The chain's CDR3 is CATSEGQTADTQYF. The CDR3 coding sequence is TGTGCCACCAGTGAAGGACAAACAGCAGATACGCAGTATTTT.

About this clonotype: A much larger clone is a single base away; this may be a read error. The chain is built from TRBV24-1 and TRBJ2-3; TRBD1 aligns across 10 bases. The CDR3 consists of 16 residues. From germline, CDR1 is KGHDR and CDR2 SFDVKD. This CDR3 is CASSNYDRGPTGTQYF. The CDR3 DNA reads TGTGCCAGCAGCAACTATGACAGGGGGCCCACAGGTACGCAGTATTTT.

The rearrangement links TRBV7-6 to TRBJ1-2; possible D gene TRBD1, 5 bases. This CDR3 contains 14 residues. V was cut by 6 bases and J by 3 bases, with 14 bases left in between. CDR1 is SGHVS, CDR2 FNYEAQ, per germline. The CDR3 sequence is CASSLGARDYGYTF. The CDR3 DNA reads TGTGCCAGCAGTCTAGGGGCCAGGGACTATGGCTACACCTTC.